The entry below describes one T cell receptor beta chain. Its antigen remains undetermined. No base-level quality is on record; no much larger clone is a single base apart. These data are taken from a study of human T cells and chemical hapten exposure (dated by TCRdb to 2020 to 2022). In the study overall: For sensitization, 2% DPC in acetone was applied to a roughly 2 cm by roughly 2 cm area of upper inner arm skin. Throughout the study period of 20 to 30 weeks, patients also received therapeutic DPC doses to the scalp every week. Patch testing was done on the upper back using Finn chambers containing 0.01% DPC, and results were scored after 6 days according to International Contact Dermatitis Research Group standards. Alopecia areata with under or over 50% scalp involvement, alopecia totalis and alopecia universalis were represented in the patient cohort, which was mostly female. Libraries were combined into a pool for sequencing, and differences in TCR yield between samples came mainly from small differences in library volumes within the pool. In alopecia patients, the study followed how the peripheral blood TCR repertoire changed in vivo over primary and secondary sensitization to diphenylcyclopropenone (DPC), a hapten. Blood was sampled from patients pre-sensitization (week 0) and at 2, 6 and about 24 weeks after DPC sensitization. For TCR sequencing, blood came from 25 to 35 alopecia patients at anywhere from one to four time points (pre-sensitization, 2, 6 and 24 weeks).

The library was prepared using RACE. TCRdb shows the sequencer as NextSeq 500. Library preparation attached unique molecular identifiers to individual cDNA molecules for quantitative, reproducible TCR counting. Each blood RNA sample was used to sequence both TCR alpha and TCR beta chains. As for the original processing: Samples had a median of around 92,000 TCRs, with a range from about 23,224 to 750,000. V, J and CDR3 annotation of the TCR reads was performed with the Decombinator software suite. To make PS versus PT1 abundance plots, every sample was subsampled to the same number of TCRs (28,000). Expanded TCRs were defined as absent before sensitization and observed at least eight times at the 2-week time point. TCRdb passed the public sequencing reads through fastp at Q25 and MiXCR, retaining productive beta sequences. One record per CDR3 amino acid sequence lists the most common genes and DNA. TCRdb's processing, not the authors', yielded these V and J calls. This sample lists roughly 200,000 distinct CDR3 sequences; about 25% were detected once. The top ten clones comprise over 2% of the sample.

The sample's time point label, in plain terms: patch test 3, about 24 weeks after DPC sensitization. In the paper's terms, the treatment or condition label means: therapeutic diphenylcyclopropenone sensitization with weekly scalp DPC. At each patch-test visit, blood was drawn before the patch test was applied. Patients were considered eligible if aged 18 to 70, diagnosed with alopecia and deemed suitable for DPC therapy, and patients were excluded if pregnant. Total RNA was extracted from unfractionated whole blood collected in Tempus Blood RNA tubes. V loses 5 bases at its end and J loses 4 bases; junction bases beyond the gene matches: 8. According to the germline V gene, CDR1 reads SGHTA and CDR2 reads FQGNSA. The CDR3 runs 15 residues from the cysteine to the phenylalanine. The sequence is cut down to CDR3 DNA, 45 bases in frame from base 1. Paper-wide results and their limitations: The number of TCRs above 1 in 1000 frequency did not change with DPC sensitization; there was no evidence of global repertoire structure alterations. After repeated subsampling, changes were observed in the strength of the expansion versus patch-test correlation and in the threshold at which the correlation became significant. A positive correlation was found between the number of PT1 expanded TCRs and patch test score, with significance reached at thresholds 8, 16 and 32 but not 4. Expanded TCRs formed significantly more large CDR3 similarity clusters than pre-sensitization or healthy control sets, consistent with antigen-driven responses. Because every patient had alopecia, a presumed autoimmune disease, the patients' immune response might differ from that of healthy individuals.

This TCR derives from a middle-aged woman with alopecia areata. Some clones in this sample may be carry-over from other donors' samples. The material sequenced was whole blood, taken in connection with sensitization to the hapten diphenylcyclopropenone (DPC). The V and J segments used are TRBV7-2 and TRBJ2-3, with 8 junctional bases fitting TRBD1. The CDR3 reads as follows: CASSGQGARADTQYF. The nucleotide sequence reads as follows: TGTGCCAGCAGCGGTCAGGGGGCGCGCGCAGATACGCAGTATTTT.